This T cell receptor (beta chain) derives from a study of blood T cell repertoires in COVID-19. Germline CDR1 LGHNA, CDR2 YNFKEQ. Trimming took 0 bases from V and 6 from J; bases not matched to a gene: 4. This CDR3 spans 15 amino acids. Under the authors' procedure: Estimated nucleated cell counts came from reference gene primer amplification. Sequenced by immunoSEQ multiplex PCR; TCRdb stores in-frame clones only, minus some. That table furnishes V, J and clone size, whereas the DNA furnished D and trimming. Seen here are about 74,000 clones, around 78% observed once, and the top ten hold around 15%.

The receptor comes from a human donor in a cohort sampled during active COVID-19. The source material was peripheral blood. This rearrangement joins TRBV4-2 to TRBJ2-7; 11 positions match TRBD2. The CDR3 is CASSQDSSGRGEQYF. CDR3 bases: TGTGCCAGCAGCCAAGATAGTAGCGGGAGGGGCGAGCAGTACTTC.